Here is one T cell receptor beta chain with its context. Its specificity is unknown. The source of the sample is a study of long-term antiretroviral therapy in people with HIV. Researchers report immunoSEQ v3.0 was run at survey level. Measured with immunoSEQ multiplex PCR; TCRdb has only the in-frame clones, and not every one. The repertoire consists of approximately 26,000 clones, with around 86% occurring once and the leading ten covering 12% to 15%. The CDR3 has 16 residues. V lost 3 bases and J 0 bases, leaving 11 bases between the germline ends. CDR1 and CDR2 from the germline V gene are LNHNV and YYDKDF (reference sequence). General observations from the study: Across all time points, the repertoire was dominated by clones that expanded before ART.

The clonotype originates from a man aged 50 to 59 with HIV. The V call is TRBV15, the J call TRBJ1-4, with D possibly matching TRBD1 (6 bases). The sequencing here drew on unsorted PBMCs, taken 2.9 years after starting antiretroviral therapy. The CDR3 nucleotides are TGTGCCACCAGCAGGGACAGCCCTGCAACTAATGAAAAACTGTTTTTT. It is translated as CATSRDSPATNEKLFF.